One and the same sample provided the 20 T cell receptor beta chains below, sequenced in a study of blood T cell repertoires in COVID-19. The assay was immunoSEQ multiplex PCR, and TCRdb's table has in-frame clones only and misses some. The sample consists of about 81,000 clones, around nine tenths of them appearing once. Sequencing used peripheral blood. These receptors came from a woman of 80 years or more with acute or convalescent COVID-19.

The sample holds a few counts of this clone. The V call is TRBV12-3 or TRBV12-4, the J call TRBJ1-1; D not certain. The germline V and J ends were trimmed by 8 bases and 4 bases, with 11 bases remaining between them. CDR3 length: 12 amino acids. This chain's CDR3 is CASRKRGTEAFF. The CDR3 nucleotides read TGTGCCAGCCGAAAGCGGGGCACTGAAGCTTTCTTT.

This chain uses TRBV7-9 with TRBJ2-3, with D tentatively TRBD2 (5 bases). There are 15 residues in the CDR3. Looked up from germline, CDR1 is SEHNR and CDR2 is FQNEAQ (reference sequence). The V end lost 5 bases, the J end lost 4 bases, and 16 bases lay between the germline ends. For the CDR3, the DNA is TGTGCCAGCAGCAAGCGCGGCGGGCCGGCAGATACGCAGTATTTT. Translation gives CASSKRGGPADTQYF. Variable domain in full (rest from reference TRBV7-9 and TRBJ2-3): DTGVSQNPRHKITKRGQNVTFRCDPISEHNRLYWYRQTLGQGPEFLTYFQNEAQLEKSRLLSDRFSAERPKGSFSTLEIQRTEQGDSAMYLCASSKRGGPADTQYFGPGTRLTVL.

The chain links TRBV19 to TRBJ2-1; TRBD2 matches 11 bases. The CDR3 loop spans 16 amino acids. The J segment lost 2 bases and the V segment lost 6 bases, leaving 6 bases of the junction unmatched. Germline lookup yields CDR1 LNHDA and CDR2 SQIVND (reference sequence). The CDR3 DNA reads TGTGCCAGTAGAAGATCTAGCGGGGGGACCTACAATGAGCAGTTCTTC. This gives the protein CASRRSSGGTYNEQFF.

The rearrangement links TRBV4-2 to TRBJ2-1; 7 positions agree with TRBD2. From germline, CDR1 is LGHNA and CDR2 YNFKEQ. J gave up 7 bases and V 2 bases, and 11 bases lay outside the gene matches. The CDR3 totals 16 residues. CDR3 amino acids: CASSQIAGLRGNEQFF. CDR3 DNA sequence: TGTGCCAGCAGCCAAATAGCGGGCCTGAGGGGAAATGAGCAGTTCTTC.

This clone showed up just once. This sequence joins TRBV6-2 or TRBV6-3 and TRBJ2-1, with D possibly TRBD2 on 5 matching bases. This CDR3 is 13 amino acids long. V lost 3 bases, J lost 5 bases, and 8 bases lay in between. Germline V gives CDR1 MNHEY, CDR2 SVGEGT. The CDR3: CASSYMRDNEQFF. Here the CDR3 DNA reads TGTGCCAGCAGTTATATGAGGGACAATGAGCAGTTCTTC.

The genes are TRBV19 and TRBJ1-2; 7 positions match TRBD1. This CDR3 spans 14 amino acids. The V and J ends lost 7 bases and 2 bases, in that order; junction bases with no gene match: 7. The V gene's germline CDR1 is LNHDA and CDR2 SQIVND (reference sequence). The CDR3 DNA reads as TGTGCCAGTACCCGCCTGACAGGGAACTATGGCTACACCTTC. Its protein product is CASTRLTGNYGYTF.

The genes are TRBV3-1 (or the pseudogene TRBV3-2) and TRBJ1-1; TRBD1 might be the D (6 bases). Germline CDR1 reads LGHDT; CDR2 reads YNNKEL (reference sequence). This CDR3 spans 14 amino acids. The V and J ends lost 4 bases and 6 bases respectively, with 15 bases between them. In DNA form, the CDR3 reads TGTGCCAGCAGCCTGGGGACAATGAAGGCTGAAGCTTTCTTT. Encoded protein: CASSLGTMKAEAFF.

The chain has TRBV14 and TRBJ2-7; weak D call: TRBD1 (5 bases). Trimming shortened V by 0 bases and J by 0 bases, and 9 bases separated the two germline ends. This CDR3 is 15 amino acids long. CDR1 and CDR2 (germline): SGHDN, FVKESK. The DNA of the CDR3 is TGTGCCAGCAGCCAAGATCCAGGACACTCCTACGAGCAGTACTTC. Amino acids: CASSQDPGHSYEQYF.

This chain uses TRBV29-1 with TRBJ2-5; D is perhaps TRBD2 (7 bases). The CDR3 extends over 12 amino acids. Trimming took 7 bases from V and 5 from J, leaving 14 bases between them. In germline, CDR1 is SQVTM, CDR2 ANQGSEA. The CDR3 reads CSERGGSETQYF. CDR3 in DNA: TGCAGCGAGAGGGGGGGCTCGGAGACCCAGTACTTC. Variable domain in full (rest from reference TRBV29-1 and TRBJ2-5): SAVISQKPSRDICQRGTSLTIQCQVDSQVTMMFWYRQQPGQSLTLIATANQGSEATYESGFVIDKFPISRPNLTFSTLTVSNMSPEDSSIYLCSERGGSETQYFGPGTRLLVL.

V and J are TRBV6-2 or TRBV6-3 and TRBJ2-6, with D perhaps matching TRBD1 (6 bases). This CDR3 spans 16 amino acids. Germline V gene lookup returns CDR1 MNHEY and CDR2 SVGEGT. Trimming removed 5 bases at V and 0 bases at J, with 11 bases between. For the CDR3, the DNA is TGTGCCAGCAGTAAAGGACAGAACTCTGGGGCCAACGTCCTGACTTTC. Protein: CASSKGQNSGANVLTF.

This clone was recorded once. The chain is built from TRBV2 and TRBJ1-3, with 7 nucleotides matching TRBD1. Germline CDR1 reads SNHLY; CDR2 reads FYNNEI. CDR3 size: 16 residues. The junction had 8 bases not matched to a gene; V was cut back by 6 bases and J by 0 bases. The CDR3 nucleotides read TGTGCCAGCAGCAACCCGGGACAGTACTCTGGAAACACCATATATTTT. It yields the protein CASSNPGQYSGNTIYF.

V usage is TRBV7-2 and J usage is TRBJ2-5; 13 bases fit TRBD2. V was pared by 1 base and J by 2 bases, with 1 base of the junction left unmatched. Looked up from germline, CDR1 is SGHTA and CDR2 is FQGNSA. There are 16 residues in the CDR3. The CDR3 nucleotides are TGTGCCAGCAGCTTAGGACTAGCGGGGGGTCAAGAGACCCAGTACTTC. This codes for CASSLGLAGGQETQYF. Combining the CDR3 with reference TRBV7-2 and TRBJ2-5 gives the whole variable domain GAGVSQSPSNKVTEKGKDVELRCDPISGHTALYWYRQSLGQGLEFLIYFQGNSAPDKSGLPSDRFSAERTGGSVSTLTIQRTQQEDSAVYLCASSLGLAGGQETQYFGPGTRLLVL.

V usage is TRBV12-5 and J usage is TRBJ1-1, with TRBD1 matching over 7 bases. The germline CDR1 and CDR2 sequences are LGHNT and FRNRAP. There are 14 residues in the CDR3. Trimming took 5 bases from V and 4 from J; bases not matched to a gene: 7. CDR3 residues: CASGHRGEITEAFF. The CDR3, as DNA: TGTGCTAGTGGTCACAGGGGAGAAATCACTGAAGCTTTCTTT.

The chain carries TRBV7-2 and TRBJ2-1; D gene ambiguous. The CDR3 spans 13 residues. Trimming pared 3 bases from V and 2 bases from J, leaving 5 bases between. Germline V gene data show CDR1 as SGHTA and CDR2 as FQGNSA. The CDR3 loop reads CASSFQAYNEQFF. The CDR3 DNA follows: TGTGCCAGCAGCTTTCAGGCCTACAATGAGCAGTTCTTC. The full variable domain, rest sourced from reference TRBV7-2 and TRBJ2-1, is GAGVSQSPSNKVTEKGKDVELRCDPISGHTALYWYRQSLGQGLEFLIYFQGNSAPDKSGLPSDRFSAERTGGSVSTLTIQRTQQEDSAVYLCASSFQAYNEQFFGPGTRLTVL.

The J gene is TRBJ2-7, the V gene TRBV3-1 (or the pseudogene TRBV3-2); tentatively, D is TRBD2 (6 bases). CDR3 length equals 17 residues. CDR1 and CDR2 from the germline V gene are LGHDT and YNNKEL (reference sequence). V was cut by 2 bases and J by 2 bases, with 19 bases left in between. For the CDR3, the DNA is TGTGCCAGCAGCCAATGGCCACTGACGGGACTTACCTACGAGCAGTACTTC. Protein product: CASSQWPLTGLTYEQYF.

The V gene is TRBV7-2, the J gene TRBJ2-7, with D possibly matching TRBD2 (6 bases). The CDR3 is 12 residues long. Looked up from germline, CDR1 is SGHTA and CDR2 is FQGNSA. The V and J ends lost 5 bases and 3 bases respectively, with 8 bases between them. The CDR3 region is CASSAGGYEQYF. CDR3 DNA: TGTGCCAGCAGCGCCGGGGGCTACGAGCAGTACTTC.

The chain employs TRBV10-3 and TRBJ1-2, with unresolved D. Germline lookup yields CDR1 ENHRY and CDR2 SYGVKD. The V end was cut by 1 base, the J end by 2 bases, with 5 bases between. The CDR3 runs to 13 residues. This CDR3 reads CAISEWANYGYTF. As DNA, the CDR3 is TGTGCCATCAGTGAGTGGGCAAACTATGGCTACACCTTC.

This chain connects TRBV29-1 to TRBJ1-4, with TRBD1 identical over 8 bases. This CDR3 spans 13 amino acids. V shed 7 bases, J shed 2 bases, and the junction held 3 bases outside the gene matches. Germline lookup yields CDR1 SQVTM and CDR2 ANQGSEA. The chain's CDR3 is CSARGLTNEKLFF. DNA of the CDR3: TGCAGCGCCAGGGGGCTCACTAATGAAAAACTGTTTTTT.

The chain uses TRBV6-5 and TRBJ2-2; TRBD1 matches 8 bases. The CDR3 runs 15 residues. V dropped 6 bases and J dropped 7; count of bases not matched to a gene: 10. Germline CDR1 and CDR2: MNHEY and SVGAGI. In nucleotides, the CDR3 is TGTGCCAGCAGAACGGACAGGGTAGGATTCGGGGAGCTGTTTTTT. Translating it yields CASRTDRVGFGELFF.

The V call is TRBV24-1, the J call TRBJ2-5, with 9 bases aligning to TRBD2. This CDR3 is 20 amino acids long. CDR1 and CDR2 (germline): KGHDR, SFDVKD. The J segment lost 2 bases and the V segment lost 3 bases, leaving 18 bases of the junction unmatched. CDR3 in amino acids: CATSDMGGTSLIPTQETQYF. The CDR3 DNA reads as TGTGCCACCAGTGATATGGGGGGGACTAGCCTTATTCCTACACAAGAGACCCAGTACTTC.